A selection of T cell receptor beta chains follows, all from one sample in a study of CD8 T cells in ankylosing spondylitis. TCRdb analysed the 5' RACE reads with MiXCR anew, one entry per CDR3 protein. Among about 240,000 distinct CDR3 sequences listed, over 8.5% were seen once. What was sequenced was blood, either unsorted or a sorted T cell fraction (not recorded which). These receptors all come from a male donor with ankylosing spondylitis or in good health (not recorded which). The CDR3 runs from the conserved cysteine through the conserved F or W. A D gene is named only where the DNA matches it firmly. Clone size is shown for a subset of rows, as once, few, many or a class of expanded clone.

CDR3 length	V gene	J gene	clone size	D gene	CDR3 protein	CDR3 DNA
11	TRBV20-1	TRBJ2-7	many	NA	CSVFTSYEQYF	TGCAGTGTTTTCACGTCCTACGAGCAGTACTTC
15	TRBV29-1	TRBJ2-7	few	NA	CSVYRLRQGGGEQYF	TGCAGCGTTTATCGACTGAGACAGGGCGGGGGCGAGCAGTACTTC
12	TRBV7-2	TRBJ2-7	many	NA	CASSRGYDEQYF	TGTGCCAGCAGTAGAGGGTACGACGAGCAGTACTTC
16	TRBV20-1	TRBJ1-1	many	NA	CSARRGHTVSGTEAFF	TGCAGTGCTCGGAGGGGACACACGGTATCAGGCACTGAAGCTTTCTTT
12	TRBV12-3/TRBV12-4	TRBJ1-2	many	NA	CASSLTDQGYTF	TGTGCCAGCAGTTTAACTGACCAGGGCTACACCTTC
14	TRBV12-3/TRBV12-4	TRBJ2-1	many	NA	CASLPRDSPNEQFF	TGTGCCAGTCTCCCCCGGGACTCCCCCAATGAGCAGTTCTTC
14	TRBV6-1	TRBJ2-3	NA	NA	CASSLDSLGDTQYF	TGTGCCAGCAGCCTGGACAGTCTGGGGGATACGCAGTATTTT
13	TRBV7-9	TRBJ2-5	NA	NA	CASSFAEGETQYF	TGTGCCAGCAGCTTCGCTGAGGGGGAGACCCAGTACTTC
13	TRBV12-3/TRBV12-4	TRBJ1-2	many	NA	CASSLAGENGYTF	TGTGCCAGCAGTCTGGCGGGGGAGAATGGCTACACCTTC
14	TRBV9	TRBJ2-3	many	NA	CASSGNSSTDTQYF	TGTGCCAGCAGCGGTAACAGCAGCACAGATACGCAGTATTTT